This T cell receptor beta chain is from a study of T cells in women clearing cervical HPV infection. At the level of the study: Case blood drawn at lesion detection; control blood after infection cleared.

Regarding this clone: The read ends 3 residues shy of where the CDR3 ends; the end is completed using the germline J gene.

immunoSEQ multiplex PCR used an average of around 1,200 ng genomic DNA. The repertoire was sequenced with immunoSEQ multiplex PCR; TCRdb's copy has only in-frame clones and lacks some. In all, the sample yields roughly 42,000 clones. The length of the CDR3 is 15 residues. J gave up 7 bases and V 2 bases, and 7 bases lay outside the gene matches. Germline V CDR1 and CDR2: DFQATT, SNEGSKA (reference sequence). The receptor's source is a woman aged 18 to 75 with a cervical HPV16 infection that either progressed to CIN3+ or cleared (not recorded which). The rearrangement links TRBV20-1 to TRBJ1-6, with 8 bases matching TRBD1. The source material was blood buffy coat. The CDR3 is CSARRPGGWNSPLHF. The covered CDR3 bases are TGCAGTGCTAGACGTCCAGGGGGCTGGAATTCACCC.